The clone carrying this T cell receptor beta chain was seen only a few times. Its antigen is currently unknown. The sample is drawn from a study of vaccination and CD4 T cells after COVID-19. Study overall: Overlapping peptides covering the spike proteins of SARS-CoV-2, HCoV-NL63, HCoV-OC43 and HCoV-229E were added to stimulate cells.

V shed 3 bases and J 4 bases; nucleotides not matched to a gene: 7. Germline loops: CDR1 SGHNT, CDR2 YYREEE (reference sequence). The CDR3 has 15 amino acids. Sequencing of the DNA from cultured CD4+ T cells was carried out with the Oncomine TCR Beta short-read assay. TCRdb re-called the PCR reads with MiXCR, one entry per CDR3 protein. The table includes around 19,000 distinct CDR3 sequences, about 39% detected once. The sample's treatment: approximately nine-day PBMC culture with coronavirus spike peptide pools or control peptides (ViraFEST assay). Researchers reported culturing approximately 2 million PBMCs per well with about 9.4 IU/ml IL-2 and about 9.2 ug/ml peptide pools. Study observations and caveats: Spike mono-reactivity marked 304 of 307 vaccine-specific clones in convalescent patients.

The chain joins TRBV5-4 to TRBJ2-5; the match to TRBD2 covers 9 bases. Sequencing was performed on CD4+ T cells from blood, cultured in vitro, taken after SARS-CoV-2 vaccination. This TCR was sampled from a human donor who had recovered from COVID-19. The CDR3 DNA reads TGTGCCAGCAGCTCTACTAGCGGGCACGTAGAGACCCAGTACTTC. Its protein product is CASSSTSGHVETQYF.